This section outlines one T cell receptor beta chain sequence together with its context. The entry originates in a study of blood T cell repertoires in COVID-19. As for the study in general: COVID-19 samples from acute and convalescent phases originated in the United States, Italy and Spain.

As originally analysed: Reference gene primer amplification yielded estimated nucleated cell counts. Clones were read by immunoSEQ multiplex PCR, and TCRdb kept only the in-frame ones, dropping some. V, J and clone size were drawn from that table, and D and trimming were deduced from the DNA. Counted here are around 100,000 clones, approximately 88% occurring once; the ten biggest clones make up around 10%. V was pared by 3 bases and J by 0 bases, with 12 bases of the junction left unmatched. The CDR3 runs to 18 residues. Germline CDR1 SGDLS, CDR2 YYNGEE. The sequence came from a man older than 75 with acute or convalescent COVID-19. The source material was peripheral blood. The chain has TRBV9 and TRBJ1-3; TRBD1 matches at 7 bases. The CDR3 DNA follows: TGTGCCAGCAGCGGTAGTACCCCGACAGGGATCTCTGGAAACACCATATATTTT. It codes for CASSGSTPTGISGNTIYF.